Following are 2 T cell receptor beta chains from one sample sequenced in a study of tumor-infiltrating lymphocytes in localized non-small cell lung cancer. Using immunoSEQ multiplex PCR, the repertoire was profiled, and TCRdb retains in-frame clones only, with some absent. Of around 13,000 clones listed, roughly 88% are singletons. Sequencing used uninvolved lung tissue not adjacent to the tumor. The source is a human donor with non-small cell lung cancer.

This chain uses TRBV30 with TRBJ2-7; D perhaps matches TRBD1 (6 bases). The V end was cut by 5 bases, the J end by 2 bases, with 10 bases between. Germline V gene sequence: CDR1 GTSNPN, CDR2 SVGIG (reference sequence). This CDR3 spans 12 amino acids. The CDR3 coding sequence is TGTGCCTGGTCAGGACAGACCTACGAGCAGTACTTC. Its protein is CAWSGQTYEQYF.

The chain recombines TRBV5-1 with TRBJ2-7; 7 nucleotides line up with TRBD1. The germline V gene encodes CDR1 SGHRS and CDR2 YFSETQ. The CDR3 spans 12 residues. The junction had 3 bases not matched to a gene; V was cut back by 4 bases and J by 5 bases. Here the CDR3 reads CASSRGTDEQYF. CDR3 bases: TGCGCCAGCAGCCGAGGGACAGACGAGCAGTACTTC.